Listed below are T cell receptor beta chains from one sample, sequenced in a study of T-cell reconstitution after alpha-beta-depleted transplantation in children. In TCRdb, the PCR reads were re-called with MiXCR into one record per CDR3 protein. The table shows some 200,000 distinct CDR3 sequences, with around 9.2% occurring only once. This specimen was PBMCs, mostly from graft donor cells, taken 360 days after TCRalphabeta/CD19-depleted stem cell transplant. The receptors were sampled from a male patient aged 2-15 years who had a stem cell transplant for acute myeloid leukemia, so the T cells may come from the graft donor. The CDR3 runs from the conserved cysteine through the conserved F or W. A D gene is named only where the DNA matches it firmly. Size is omitted from some rows. Given values are once, few, many or a class for expanded clones.

CDR3aa: CASAEIQVNTEAFF; CDR3nt: TGCGCCAGCGCTGAGATACAGGTAAACACTGAAGCTTTCTTT; v_gene: TRBV5-1; abundance: few; j_gene: TRBJ1-1; d_gene: .; len: 14
CDR3aa: CASSLGAGQGNYGYTF; CDR3nt: TGTGCCAGCAGCTTAGGTGCAGGACAGGGGAACTATGGCTACACCTTC; v_gene: TRBV7-9; abundance: many; j_gene: TRBJ1-2; d_gene: TRBD1; len: 16
CDR3aa: CASSLSSGFHNEQFF; CDR3nt: TGTGCCAGCAGCTTATCCAGCGGATTCCACAATGAGCAGTTCTTC; v_gene: TRBV7-6; abundance: .; j_gene: TRBJ2-1; d_gene: .; len: 15
CDR3aa: CSAPAQTVNTEAFF; CDR3nt: TGCAGTGCTCCCGCCCAAACTGTGAACACTGAAGCTTTCTTT; v_gene: TRBV20-1; abundance: .; j_gene: TRBJ1-1; d_gene: .; len: 14
CDR3aa: CASSPRMVSFPSNTGELFF; CDR3nt: TGTGCCAGCAGCCCCCGTATGGTTTCATTCCCTTCGAACACCGGGGAGCTGTTTTTT; v_gene: TRBV9; abundance: many; j_gene: TRBJ2-2; d_gene: .; len: 19
CDR3aa: CASSKNGLAGNTGELFF; CDR3nt: TGTGCCAGCAGCAAAAATGGACTAGCGGGGAACACCGGGGAGCTGTTTTTT; v_gene: TRBV7-2; abundance: .; j_gene: TRBJ2-2; d_gene: TRBD2; len: 17
CDR3aa: CASSLVRTSGSSEAFF; CDR3nt: TGTGCCAGCAGCTTAGTCCGTACGTCTGGCTCCTCTGAAGCTTTCTTT; v_gene: TRBV7-9; abundance: many; j_gene: TRBJ1-1; d_gene: .; len: 16
CDR3aa: CASIMSGDSYNEQFF; CDR3nt: TGTGCCAGCATTATGTCAGGGGACTCCTACAATGAGCAGTTCTTC; v_gene: TRBV6-5; abundance: .; j_gene: TRBJ2-1; d_gene: .; len: 15
CDR3aa: CAISAHASDDTQYF; CDR3nt: TGTGCCATCAGTGCCCATGCGAGCGATGATACGCAGTATTTT; v_gene: TRBV10-3; abundance: many; j_gene: TRBJ2-3; d_gene: .; len: 14
CDR3aa: CASSLVQVTDTQYF; CDR3nt: TGTGCCAGCAGCTTGGTACAGGTCACAGATACGCAGTATTTT; v_gene: TRBV11-2; abundance: few; j_gene: TRBJ2-3; d_gene: .; len: 14
CDR3aa: CASSETKDRAGSKNIQYF; CDR3nt: TGCGCCAGCAGTGAGACAAAAGACAGGGCTGGGTCCAAAAACATTCAGTACTTC; v_gene: TRBV10-2; abundance: few; j_gene: TRBJ2-4; d_gene: TRBD1; len: 18
CDR3aa: CASSPPPGRGSTDTQYF; CDR3nt: TGTGCCAGCAGTCCGCCCCCAGGGCGGGGCAGCACAGATACGCAGTATTTT; v_gene: TRBV12-3/TRBV12-4; abundance: few; j_gene: TRBJ2-3; d_gene: .; len: 17
CDR3aa: CASRSRGGVNTEAFF; CDR3nt: TGTGCCAGCAGGTCCAGGGGAGGCGTGAACACTGAAGCTTTCTTT; v_gene: TRBV12-3/TRBV12-4; abundance: many; j_gene: TRBJ1-1; d_gene: .; len: 15
CDR3aa: CASSPIKGHPSYEQYF; CDR3nt: TGTGCCAGCAGTCCCATTAAGGGACACCCCTCCTACGAGCAGTACTTC; v_gene: TRBV27; abundance: many; j_gene: TRBJ2-7; d_gene: .; len: 16
CDR3aa: CASSLWTGARDGYTF; CDR3nt: TGCGCCAGCAGCCTATGGACAGGGGCTCGGGATGGCTACACCTTC; v_gene: TRBV5-1; abundance: .; j_gene: TRBJ1-2; d_gene: TRBD1; len: 15
CDR3aa: CASSQVVSGGGGEQFF; CDR3nt: TGTGCCAGCAGCCAAGTCGTCTCAGGGGGAGGCGGTGAGCAGTTCTTC; v_gene: TRBV3-1; abundance: .; j_gene: TRBJ2-1; d_gene: .; len: 16
CDR3aa: CASSVNYRGSYGYTF; CDR3nt: TGTGCCAGCAGCGTGAACTACAGGGGGAGTTATGGCTACACCTTC; v_gene: TRBV9; abundance: .; j_gene: TRBJ1-2; d_gene: TRBD1; len: 15
CDR3aa: CASSLDGSASEAFF; CDR3nt: TGTGCCAGCAGCTTAGATGGGTCCGCCTCGGAGGCTTTCTTT; v_gene: TRBV11-2; abundance: few; j_gene: TRBJ1-1; d_gene: .; len: 14
CDR3aa: CASRPSGRGDTQYF; CDR3nt: TGTGCCAGCAGACCTAGCGGAAGGGGAGATACGCAGTATTTT; v_gene: TRBV12-3/TRBV12-4; abundance: .; j_gene: TRBJ2-3; d_gene: TRBD2; len: 14
CDR3aa: CSETDRGKETQYF; CDR3nt: TGCAGCGAAACGGACAGGGGGAAGGAGACCCAGTACTTC; v_gene: TRBV29-1; abundance: many; j_gene: TRBJ2-5; d_gene: TRBD1; len: 13
CDR3aa: CASSARTSGQPLAKNIQYF; CDR3nt: TGTGCCAGCAGCGCCAGGACTAGCGGCCAACCCCTAGCCAAAAACATTCAGTACTTC; v_gene: TRBV11-1; abundance: .; j_gene: TRBJ2-4; d_gene: TRBD2; len: 19
CDR3aa: CATSDCWRWGDNYGYTF; CDR3nt: TGTGCCACCAGTGATTGTTGGAGGTGGGGGGATAACTATGGCTACACCTTC; v_gene: TRBV24-1; abundance: .; j_gene: TRBJ1-2; d_gene: .; len: 17
CDR3aa: CASSLEWNTEAFF; CDR3nt: TGTGCCAGCAGTTTAGAGTGGAACACTGAAGCTTTCTTT; v_gene: TRBV12-3/TRBV12-4; abundance: few; j_gene: TRBJ1-1; d_gene: .; len: 13
CDR3aa: CASSPQSGILDPQYF; CDR3nt: TGTGCCAGCTCACCCCAAAGCGGGATCCTGGACCCGCAGTACTTC; v_gene: TRBV18; abundance: .; j_gene: TRBJ2-7; d_gene: TRBD2; len: 15
CDR3aa: CASSFSGGLAKNIQYF; CDR3nt: TGTGCCAGCAGTTTTAGCGGGGGTCTAGCCAAAAACATTCAGTACTTC; v_gene: TRBV12-3/TRBV12-4; abundance: .; j_gene: TRBJ2-4; d_gene: TRBD2; len: 16
CDR3aa: CATVTGEETQYF; CDR3nt: TGTGCCACGGTAACAGGGGAAGAGACCCAGTACTTC; v_gene: TRBV24-1; abundance: .; j_gene: TRBJ2-5; d_gene: TRBD1; len: 12
CDR3aa: CSVAGGRADFGELFF; CDR3nt: TGCAGCGTTGCCGGCGGGAGGGCCGATTTCGGGGAGCTGTTTTTT; v_gene: TRBV29-1; abundance: .; j_gene: TRBJ2-2; d_gene: TRBD2; len: 15
CDR3aa: CASSKDAGNYGYTF; CDR3nt: TGTGCCAGCAGCAAAGACGCAGGCAACTATGGCTACACCTTC; v_gene: TRBV21-1; abundance: .; j_gene: TRBJ1-2; d_gene: .; len: 14
CDR3aa: CSAVAGAVTDTQYF; CDR3nt: TGCAGTGCAGTAGCGGGGGCCGTCACAGATACGCAGTATTTT; v_gene: TRBV20-1; abundance: many; j_gene: TRBJ2-3; d_gene: TRBD2; len: 14
CDR3aa: CSVERQGRFEAFF; CDR3nt: TGCAGCGTTGAGCGACAGGGGCGTTTTGAAGCTTTCTTT; v_gene: TRBV29-1; abundance: many; j_gene: TRBJ1-1; d_gene: TRBD1; len: 13
CDR3aa: CSARRRGEGQPQHF; CDR3nt: TGCAGTGCTAGAAGGCGGGGAGAAGGACAGCCCCAGCATTTT; v_gene: TRBV20-1; abundance: .; j_gene: TRBJ1-5; d_gene: .; len: 14
CDR3aa: CASSRVRAGGYTF; CDR3nt: TGTGCCAGCAGCCGGGTCAGGGCGGGTGGCTACACCTTC; v_gene: TRBV11-2; abundance: many; j_gene: TRBJ1-2; d_gene: .; len: 13
CDR3aa: CASSRDRTNTGELFF; CDR3nt: TGTGCCAGCAGTCGGGACAGAACGAACACCGGGGAGCTGTTTTTT; v_gene: TRBV11-3; abundance: few; j_gene: TRBJ2-2; d_gene: TRBD1; len: 15
CDR3aa: CSARGLAGLAYNEQFF; CDR3nt: TGCAGTGCTAGAGGGTTGGCGGGCCTAGCTTACAATGAGCAGTTCTTC; v_gene: TRBV20-1; abundance: .; j_gene: TRBJ2-1; d_gene: .; len: 16
CDR3aa: CATSRTRDYNEQFF; CDR3nt: TGTGCCACCAGCAGGACTCGGGACTACAATGAGCAGTTCTTC; v_gene: TRBV15; abundance: many; j_gene: TRBJ2-1; d_gene: .; len: 14
CDR3aa: CASSSGPSGGPGDTQYF; CDR3nt: TGTGCCAGCAGTTCCGGCCCCTCCGGCGGGCCGGGAGATACGCAGTATTTT; v_gene: TRBV7-2; abundance: few; j_gene: TRBJ2-3; d_gene: .; len: 17
CDR3aa: CSASPLAGFSYNEQFF; CDR3nt: TGCAGTGCTTCGCCTCTAGCGGGATTCTCCTACAATGAGCAGTTCTTC; v_gene: TRBV20-1; abundance: few; j_gene: TRBJ2-1; d_gene: TRBD2; len: 16
CDR3aa: CASSLAINQPQHF; CDR3nt: TGTGCCAGCAGTTTAGCCATCAATCAGCCCCAGCATTTT; v_gene: TRBV12-3/TRBV12-4; abundance: .; j_gene: TRBJ1-5; d_gene: .; len: 13
CDR3aa: CASSPLSPDTQYF; CDR3nt: TGTGCCAGCAGCCCCCTATCCCCCGATACGCAGTATTTT; v_gene: TRBV7-6; abundance: many; j_gene: TRBJ2-3; d_gene: .; len: 13
CDR3aa: CASSLLPSYEQYF; CDR3nt: TGTGCCAGCAGTTTACTCCCGTCATACGAGCAGTACTTC; v_gene: TRBV27; abundance: few; j_gene: TRBJ2-7; d_gene: .; len: 13
CDR3aa: CASTQTSGGAGEQFF; CDR3nt: TGTGCCAGTACCCAAACTAGCGGGGGGGCTGGTGAGCAGTTCTTC; v_gene: TRBV2; abundance: few; j_gene: TRBJ2-1; d_gene: TRBD2; len: 15
CDR3aa: CASSSWGTSGGELFF; CDR3nt: TGTGCCAGCAGCTCCTGGGGGACTAGCGGGGGGGAGCTGTTTTTT; v_gene: TRBV7-2; abundance: .; j_gene: TRBJ2-2; d_gene: TRBD2; len: 15
CDR3aa: CASSPGLSGETQYF; CDR3nt: TGTGCCAGCAGCCCGGGACTATCGGGAGAGACCCAGTACTTC; v_gene: TRBV7-2; abundance: many; j_gene: TRBJ2-5; d_gene: TRBD2; len: 14
CDR3aa: CASSQDGRFYEQFF; CDR3nt: TGCGCCAGCAGCCAAGATGGGAGATTCTATGAGCAGTTCTTC; v_gene: TRBV4-1; abundance: .; j_gene: TRBJ2-1; d_gene: .; len: 14
CDR3aa: CASSLTPQRDNLLEYF; CDR3nt: TGTGCCAGCAGCTTAACCCCCCAACGGGACAATCTGTTGGAGTACTTC; v_gene: TRBV7-8; abundance: .; j_gene: TRBJ2-7; d_gene: .; len: 16
CDR3aa: CASSGRLAGQETQYF; CDR3nt: TGTGCCAGCAGCGGAAGACTAGCGGGACAAGAGACCCAGTACTTC; v_gene: TRBV7-6; abundance: .; j_gene: TRBJ2-5; d_gene: TRBD2; len: 15
CDR3aa: CASSLLLGEDPLWEQFF; CDR3nt: TGTGCCAGCAGTCTTCTCTTGGGGGAGGATCCTCTCTGGGAGCAGTTCTTC; v_gene: TRBV5-5; abundance: .; j_gene: TRBJ2-1; d_gene: .; len: 17
CDR3aa: CSVEGAQRRSTDTQYF; CDR3nt: TGCAGCGTTGAAGGTGCCCAGCGGAGGAGCACAGATACGCAGTATTTT; v_gene: TRBV29-1; abundance: many; j_gene: TRBJ2-3; d_gene: .; len: 16
CDR3aa: CASSQLRGAGELFF; CDR3nt: TGTGCCAGCAGTCAACTCAGGGGGGCCGGGGAGCTGTTTTTT; v_gene: TRBV25-1; abundance: many; j_gene: TRBJ2-2; d_gene: .; len: 14
CDR3aa: CASSFGGRTKETQYF; CDR3nt: TGTGCCAGCAGTTTTGGGGGCAGGACTAAAGAGACCCAGTACTTC; v_gene: TRBV12-3/TRBV12-4; abundance: .; j_gene: TRBJ2-5; d_gene: .; len: 15